The 15 T cell receptor beta chains below come from one sample, sequenced in a study of T cells in Graves' hyperthyroidism and ophthalmopathy. Amplified regions were TCR beta CDR3 sequences from RNA transcripts. First-round RT-PCR targeting the TCR CDR3 was performed with the HTBI primer set. TCRdb passed the multiplex PCR reads through MiXCR, listing each CDR3 protein once. The repertoire holds around 350,000 distinct CDR3 sequences, less than 15% seen once, with over 8.5% in the top ten. The sequenced material came from blood. These TCRs come from a woman under 30 with Graves' hyperthyroidism.

In this sample, this clonotype turned up many times. The chain links TRBV7-2 to TRBJ2-3; D is unclear. V was cut by 6 bases and J by 2 bases, with 12 bases left in between. This CDR3 comprises 14 residues. From germline, CDR1 is SGHTA and CDR2 FQGNSA. The CDR3 DNA reads as TGTGCCAGCAGTTCCTACCTGACCACAGATACGCAGTATTTT. Protein sequence: CASSSYLTTDTQYF.

Many counts were recorded for this clonotype. The chain uses TRBV6-2 or TRBV6-3 and TRBJ2-1; TRBD2 agrees at 8 bases. Germline-derived CDR1 and CDR2 are MNHEY and SVGEGT. V was clipped by 2 bases and J by 1 base; unmatched bases: 10. There are 18 residues in the CDR3. The CDR3 DNA follows: TGTGCCAGCAGTTACCCCAGGGGTAGCGGGATTTCCTACAATGAGCAGTTCTTC. It encodes CASSYPRGSGISYNEQFF.

This clonotype was recorded many times. V usage is TRBV20-1 and J usage is TRBJ2-7; tentatively, D is TRBD1 (7 bases). This CDR3 has 15 amino acids. V gave up 1 base and J gave up 5 bases, with 18 bases separating them. CDR1 is DFQATT, CDR2 SNEGSKA, per germline (reference sequence). The chain's CDR3 is CSARGDGGGSHEQYF. CDR3 in DNA: TGCAGTGCTAGAGGGGACGGAGGGGGCAGCCACGAGCAGTACTTC.

As regards this clonotype: A much larger clone differs from this one at a single base, so this may be a read error. The chain has TRBV9 and TRBJ2-1, with D hard to call. The CDR3 runs to 13 residues. Germline CDR1 is SGDLS and CDR2 is YYNGEE. In DNA, the CDR3 is TGTGCCAGCAGCGTAAATCGGCACAATAAGCAGTTCTTC. This translates into CASSVNRHNKQFF.

This clonotype was seen repeatedly, ten times or more. V usage is TRBV7-9 and J usage is TRBJ1-2; D is uncertain. The V end was cut by 5 bases, the J end by 6 bases, with 19 bases between. Germline CDR1 SEHNR, CDR2 FQNEAQ (reference sequence). The CDR3 runs 15 residues. The CDR3 DNA sequence: TGTGCCAGCAGCGGTTCCCCAGGCGACTACCATGGCTACACCTTC. It yields the protein CASSGSPGDYHGYTF.

This clonotype was recorded at least ten times. CDR3 in amino acids: CSASPRTSGMDEQYF. As DNA, the CDR3 is TGCAGTGCTAGCCCTAGGACTAGCGGGATGGATGAGCAGTACTTC. The rearrangement uses TRBV20-1 and TRBJ2-7; 12 nucleotides line up with TRBD2. CDR3 size: 15 residues. The junction had 10 bases not matched to a gene; V was cut back by 3 bases and J by 7 bases. From germline, CDR1 is DFQATT and CDR2 SNEGSKA (reference sequence).

This rearrangement joins TRBV4-2 to TRBJ1-3; TRBD1 matches 7 bases. The CDR3 loop spans 17 amino acids. The junction had 9 bases not matched to a gene; V was cut back by 4 bases and J by 0 bases. CDR1 is LGHNA, CDR2 YNFKEQ, per germline. CDR3: CASSRGGTALSGNTIYF. As DNA, the CDR3 is TGTGCCAGCAGCCGGGGGGGGACAGCACTCTCTGGAAACACCATATATTTT.

The chain joins TRBV6-1 to TRBJ1-2; 8 bases align to TRBD1. In germline, CDR1 is MNHNS, CDR2 SASEGT. Trimming cost V 7 bases and J 8 bases; bases outside gene matches: 9. CDR3 length: 13 amino acids. CDR3 residues: CASKIQGARGYTF. DNA for the CDR3: TGTGCCAGCAAAATCCAGGGGGCAAGGGGCTACACCTTC.

There are many counts of this clonotype. The CDR3 sequence: CAISNSGEKLFF. CDR3 DNA sequence: TGTGCCATCAGTAACAGTGGCGAAAAACTGTTTTTT. The rearrangement uses TRBV10-3 and TRBJ1-4; the D is unclear. The ends were cut back, 5 bases at V and 8 bases at J, with 9 bases in the middle. This CDR3 contains 12 residues. Germline V lookup: CDR1 ENHRY, CDR2 SYGVKD.

The rearrangement links TRBV4-2 to TRBJ2-5, with 8 bases that match TRBD2. CDR3 size: 15 residues. V dropped 1 base and J dropped 5; count of bases not matched to a gene: 6. The germline CDR1 and CDR2 sequences are LGHNA and YNFKEQ. The chain's CDR3 is CASSQAAGGVETQYF. The DNA for the CDR3 is TGTGCCAGCAGCCAAGCGGCGGGGGGAGTGGAGACCCAGTACTTC.

This clonotype has ten or more counts. The genes are TRBV28 and TRBJ2-7; D is ambiguous. The V end was cut by 8 bases, the J end by 3 bases, with 11 bases between. CDR3 length: 12 residues. Germline values: CDR1 MDHEN, CDR2 SYDVKM. The DNA for the CDR3 is TGTGCCAGCGATCGGGCAGGCTACGAGCAGTACTTC. As protein: CASDRAGYEQYF.

This clonotype has a count of ten or more. DNA of the CDR3: TGTGCCAGCAGTTTAGGGGACAGGGGACCCTACGAGCAGTACTTC. Translating gives CASSLGDRGPYEQYF. The gene calls are TRBV12-3 or TRBV12-4 and TRBJ2-7, with 10 bases that match TRBD1. CDR3 size: 15 residues. V trimming: 1 base; J trimming: 2 bases; junction bases outside the gene matches: 2.

This clonotype was recorded at least ten times. The V call is TRBV7-6, the J call TRBJ2-5; tentative D call: TRBD2 (6 bases). Germline V CDR1 and CDR2: SGHVS, FNYEAQ. V gave up 5 bases and J gave up 3 bases, with 13 bases separating them. This CDR3 is built from 14 residues. The CDR3 nucleotides read TGTGCCAGCAGCCCTCGACTAGTAAAAGAGACCCAGTACTTC. Its translation is CASSPRLVKETQYF.

Ten or more counts support this clonotype. The rearrangement uses TRBV5-6 and TRBJ2-1; no reliable D call. CDR3 length: 14 residues. CDR1 and CDR2 from the germline V gene are SGHDT and YYEEEE. The V end was cut by 6 bases, the J end by 5 bases, with 15 bases between. CDR3 in amino acids: CASTLDPPHNEQFF. CDR3 sequence (DNA): TGTGCCAGCACCTTAGACCCCCCCCACAATGAGCAGTTCTTC.

This clonotype was picked up a small number of times. CDR3 coding DNA: TGTGCCAGCACTCCGAAGGGGGTGGGAGCTAACTATGGCTACACCTTC. This sequence encodes CASTPKGVGANYGYTF. V is TRBV11-3 and J is TRBJ1-2, with D tentatively TRBD1 (6 bases). This CDR3 has 16 amino acids. Trimming took 7 bases from V and 0 from J, leaving 18 bases between them. In germline, CDR1 is SGHNT, CDR2 YENEEA.